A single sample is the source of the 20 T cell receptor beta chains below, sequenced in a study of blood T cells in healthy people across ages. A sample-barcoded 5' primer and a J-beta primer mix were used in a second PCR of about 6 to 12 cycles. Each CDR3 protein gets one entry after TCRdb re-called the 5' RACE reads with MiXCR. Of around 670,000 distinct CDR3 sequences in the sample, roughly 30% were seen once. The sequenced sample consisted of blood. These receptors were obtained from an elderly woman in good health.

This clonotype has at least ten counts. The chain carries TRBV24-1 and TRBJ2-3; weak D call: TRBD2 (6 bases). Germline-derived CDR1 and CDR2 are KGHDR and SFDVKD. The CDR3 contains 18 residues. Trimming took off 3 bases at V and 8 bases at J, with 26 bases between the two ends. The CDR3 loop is CATSDAQRLEFGPGTQYF. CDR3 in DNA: TGTGCCACCAGTGATGCTCAAAGACTAGAGTTTGGGCCGGGTACGCAGTATTTT.

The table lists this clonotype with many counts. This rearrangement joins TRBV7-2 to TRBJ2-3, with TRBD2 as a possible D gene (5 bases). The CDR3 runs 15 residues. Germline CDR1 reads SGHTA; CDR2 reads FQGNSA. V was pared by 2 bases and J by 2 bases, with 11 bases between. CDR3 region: CASSLSGLHTDTQYF. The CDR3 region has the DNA TGTGCCAGCAGCTTAAGCGGACTGCACACAGATACGCAGTATTTT.

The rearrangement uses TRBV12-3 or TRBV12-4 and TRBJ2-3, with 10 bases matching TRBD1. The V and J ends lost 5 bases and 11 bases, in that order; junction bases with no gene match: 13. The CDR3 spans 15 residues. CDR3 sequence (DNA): TGTGCCAGCAGTCTGGACAGGGGGAGCACAGATGTGCAGTATTTT. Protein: CASSLDRGSTDVQYF.

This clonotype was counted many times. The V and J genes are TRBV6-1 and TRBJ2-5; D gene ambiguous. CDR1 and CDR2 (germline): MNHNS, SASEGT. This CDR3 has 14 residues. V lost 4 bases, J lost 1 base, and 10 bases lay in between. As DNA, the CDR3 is TGTGCCAGCAGTGTCGGAACAGTCCAAGAGACCCAGTACTTC. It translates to CASSVGTVQETQYF.

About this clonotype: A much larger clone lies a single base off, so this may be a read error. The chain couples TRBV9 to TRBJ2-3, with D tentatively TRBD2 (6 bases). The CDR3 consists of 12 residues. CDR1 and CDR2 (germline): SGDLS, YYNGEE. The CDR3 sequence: CASSGLGDMQYF. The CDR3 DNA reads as TGTGCCAGCAGCGGACTAGGGGATATGCAGTATTTT.

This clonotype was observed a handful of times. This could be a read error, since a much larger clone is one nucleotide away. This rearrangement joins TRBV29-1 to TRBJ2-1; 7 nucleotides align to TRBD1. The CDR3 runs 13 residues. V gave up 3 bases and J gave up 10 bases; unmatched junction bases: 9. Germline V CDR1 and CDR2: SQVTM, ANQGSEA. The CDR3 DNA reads TGCAGCGTTGAGGGGGACAGCGCCTACGAGCAGTTCTTC. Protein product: CSVEGDSAYEQFF.

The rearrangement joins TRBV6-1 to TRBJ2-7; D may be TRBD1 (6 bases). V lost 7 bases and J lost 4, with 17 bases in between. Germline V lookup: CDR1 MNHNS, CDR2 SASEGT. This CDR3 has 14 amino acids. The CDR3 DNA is TGTGCCAGCACCACAGCGCAGGGGCAATACGAGCAGTACTTC. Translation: CASTTAQGQYEQYF.

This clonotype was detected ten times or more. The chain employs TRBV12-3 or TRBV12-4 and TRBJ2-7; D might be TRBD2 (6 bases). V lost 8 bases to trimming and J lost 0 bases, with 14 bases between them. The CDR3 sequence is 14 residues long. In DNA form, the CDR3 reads TGTGCCAGCGGCCCGGGGGTGAGCTCCTACGAGCAGTACTTC. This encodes CASGPGVSSYEQYF.

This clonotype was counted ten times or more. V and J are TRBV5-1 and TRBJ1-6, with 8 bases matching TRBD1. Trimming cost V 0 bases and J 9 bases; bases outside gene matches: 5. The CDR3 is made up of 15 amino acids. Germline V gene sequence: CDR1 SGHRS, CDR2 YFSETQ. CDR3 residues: CASSLAATGVSPLHF. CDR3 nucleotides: TGCGCCAGCAGCTTGGCTGCGACAGGGGTTTCACCCCTCCACTTT.

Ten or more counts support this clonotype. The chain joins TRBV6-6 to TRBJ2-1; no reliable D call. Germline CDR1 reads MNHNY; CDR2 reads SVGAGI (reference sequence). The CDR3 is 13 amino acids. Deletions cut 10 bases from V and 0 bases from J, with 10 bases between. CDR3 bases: TGTGCCACTCGGGTAAGCTCCTACAATGAGCAGTTCTTC. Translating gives CATRVSSYNEQFF.

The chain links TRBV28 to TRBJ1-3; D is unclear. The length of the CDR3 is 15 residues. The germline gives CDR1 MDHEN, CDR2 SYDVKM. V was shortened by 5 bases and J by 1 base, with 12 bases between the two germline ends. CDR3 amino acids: CASSPAGSSGNTIYF. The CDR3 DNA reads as TGTGCCAGCAGTCCGGCCGGTTCTTCTGGAAACACCATATATTTT.

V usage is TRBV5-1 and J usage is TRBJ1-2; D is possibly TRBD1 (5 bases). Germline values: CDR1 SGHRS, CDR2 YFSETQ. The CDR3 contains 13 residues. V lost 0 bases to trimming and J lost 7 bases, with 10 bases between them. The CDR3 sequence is CASSLEEGLGYTF. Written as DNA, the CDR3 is TGCGCCAGCAGCTTGGAGGAGGGACTTGGCTACACCTTC.

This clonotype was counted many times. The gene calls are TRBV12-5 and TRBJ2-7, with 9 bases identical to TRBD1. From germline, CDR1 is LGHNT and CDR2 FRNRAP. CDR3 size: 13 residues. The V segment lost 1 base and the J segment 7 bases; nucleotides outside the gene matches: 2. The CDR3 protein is CASGLDRGREQYF. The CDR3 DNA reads TGTGCTAGTGGTTTGGACAGGGGGCGGGAGCAGTACTTC.

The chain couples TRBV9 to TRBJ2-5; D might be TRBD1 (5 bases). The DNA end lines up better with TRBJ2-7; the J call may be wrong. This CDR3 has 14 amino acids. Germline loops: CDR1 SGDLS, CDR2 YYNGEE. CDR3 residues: CASSVGPERGEQYF. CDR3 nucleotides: TGTGCCAGCAGCGTAGGGCCCGAAAGGGGCGAGCAGTACTTC.

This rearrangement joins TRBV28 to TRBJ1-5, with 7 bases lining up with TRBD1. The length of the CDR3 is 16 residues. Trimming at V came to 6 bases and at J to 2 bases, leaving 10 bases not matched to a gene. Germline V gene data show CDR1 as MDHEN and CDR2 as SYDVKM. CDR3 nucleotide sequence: TGTGCCAGCAGCGTAAGGTATACAGGGGGCAATCAGCCCCAGCATTTT. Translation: CASSVRYTGGNQPQHF.

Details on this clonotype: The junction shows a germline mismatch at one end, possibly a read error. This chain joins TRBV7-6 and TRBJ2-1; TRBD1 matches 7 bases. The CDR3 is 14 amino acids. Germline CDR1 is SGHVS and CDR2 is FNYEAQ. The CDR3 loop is CASRLGDRYDEQFF. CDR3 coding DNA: TGTGCCAGCAGGTTAGGGGACAGATACGATGAGCAGTTCTTC.

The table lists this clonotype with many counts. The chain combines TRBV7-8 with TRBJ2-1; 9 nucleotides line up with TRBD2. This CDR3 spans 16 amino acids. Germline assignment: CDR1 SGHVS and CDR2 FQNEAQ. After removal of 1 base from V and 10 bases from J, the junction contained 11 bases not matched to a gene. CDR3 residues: CASSLVGGGDVHEQFF. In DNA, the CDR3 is TGTGCCAGCAGCTTAGTAGGCGGGGGGGACGTCCACGAGCAGTTCTTC.

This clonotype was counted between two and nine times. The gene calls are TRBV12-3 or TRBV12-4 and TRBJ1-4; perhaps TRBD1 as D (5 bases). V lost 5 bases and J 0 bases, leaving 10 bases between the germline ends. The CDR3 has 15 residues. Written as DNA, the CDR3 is TGTGCCAGCAGTGGGACGGTTACAACTAATGAAAAACTGTTTTTT. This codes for CASSGTVTTNEKLFF.

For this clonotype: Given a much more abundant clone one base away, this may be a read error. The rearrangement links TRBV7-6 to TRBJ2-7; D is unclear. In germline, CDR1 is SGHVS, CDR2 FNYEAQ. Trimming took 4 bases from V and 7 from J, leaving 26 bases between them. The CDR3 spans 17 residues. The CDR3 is CASSSFIGIGSYNEQYF. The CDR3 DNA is TGTGCCAGCAGCTCCTTTATTGGGATCGGCTCCTACAATGAGCAGTACTTC.

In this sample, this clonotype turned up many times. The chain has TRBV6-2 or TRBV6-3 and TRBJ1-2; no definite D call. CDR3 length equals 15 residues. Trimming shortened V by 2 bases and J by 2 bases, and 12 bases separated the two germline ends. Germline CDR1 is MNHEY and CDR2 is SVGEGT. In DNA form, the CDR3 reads TGTGCCAGCAGTTACGACGGCAGGTCCAACTATGGCTACACCTTC. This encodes CASSYDGRSNYGYTF.